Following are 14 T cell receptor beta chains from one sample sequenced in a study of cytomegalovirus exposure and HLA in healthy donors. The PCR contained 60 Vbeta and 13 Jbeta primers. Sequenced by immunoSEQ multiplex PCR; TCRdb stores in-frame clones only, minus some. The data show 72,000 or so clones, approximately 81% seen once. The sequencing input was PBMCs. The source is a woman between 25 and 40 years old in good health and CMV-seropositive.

The CDR3 protein is CASGQTTNYGYTF. The CDR3 DNA reads as TGTGCCAGCGGGCAGACCACTAACTATGGCTACACCTTC. The V call is TRBV7-9, the J call TRBJ1-2; no reliable D call. The CDR3 length is 13 residues. V lost 8 bases to trimming and J lost 0 bases, with 10 bases between them. The germline V gene encodes CDR1 SEHNR and CDR2 FQNEAQ (reference sequence).

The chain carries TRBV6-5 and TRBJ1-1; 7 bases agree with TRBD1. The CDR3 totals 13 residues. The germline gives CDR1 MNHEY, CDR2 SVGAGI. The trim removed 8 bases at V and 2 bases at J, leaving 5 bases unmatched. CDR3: CASADRANTEAFF. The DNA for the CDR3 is TGTGCCAGCGCCGACAGGGCAAACACTGAAGCTTTCTTT.

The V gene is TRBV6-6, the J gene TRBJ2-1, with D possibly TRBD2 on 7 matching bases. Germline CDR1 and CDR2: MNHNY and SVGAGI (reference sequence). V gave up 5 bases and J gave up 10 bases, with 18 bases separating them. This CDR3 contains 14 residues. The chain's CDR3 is CASSPLPGEGEQFF. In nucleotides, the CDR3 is TGTGCCAGCAGTCCCCTCCCAGGGGAGGGAGAGCAGTTCTTC.

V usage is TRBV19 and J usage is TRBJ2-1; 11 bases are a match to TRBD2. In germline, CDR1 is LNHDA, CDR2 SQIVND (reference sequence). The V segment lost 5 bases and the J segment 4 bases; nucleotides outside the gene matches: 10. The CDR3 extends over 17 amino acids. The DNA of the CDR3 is TGTGCCAGTAGTTCGCGATTTAGCGGGAGGGGTTACAATGAGCAGTTCTTC. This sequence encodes CASSSRFSGRGYNEQFF.

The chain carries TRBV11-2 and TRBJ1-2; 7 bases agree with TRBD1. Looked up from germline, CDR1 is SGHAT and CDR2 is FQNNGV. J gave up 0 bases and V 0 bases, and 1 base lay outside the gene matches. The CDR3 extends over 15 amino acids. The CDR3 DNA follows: TGTGCCAGCAGCTTAGAAGGGGGCACTAACTATGGCTACACCTTC. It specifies CASSLEGGTNYGYTF.

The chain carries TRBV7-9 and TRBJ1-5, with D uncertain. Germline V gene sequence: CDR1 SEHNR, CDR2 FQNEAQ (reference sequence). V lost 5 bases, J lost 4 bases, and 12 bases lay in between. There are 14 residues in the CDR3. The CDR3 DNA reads TGTGCCAGCAGCGCTGGTCCCCTAAATCAGCCCCAGCATTTT. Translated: CASSAGPLNQPQHF.

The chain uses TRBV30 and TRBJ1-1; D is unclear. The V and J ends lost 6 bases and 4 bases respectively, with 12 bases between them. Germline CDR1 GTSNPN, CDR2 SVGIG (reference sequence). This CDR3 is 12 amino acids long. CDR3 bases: TGTGCCTGCCAACGGGGAGGCACTGAAGCTTTCTTT. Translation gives CACQRGGTEAFF.

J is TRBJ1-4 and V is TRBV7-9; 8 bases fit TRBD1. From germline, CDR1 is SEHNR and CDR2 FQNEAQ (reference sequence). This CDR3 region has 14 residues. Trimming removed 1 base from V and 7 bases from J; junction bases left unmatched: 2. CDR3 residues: CASSLGTGREKLFF. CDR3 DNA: TGTGCCAGCAGCTTAGGGACAGGGCGTGAAAAACTGTTTTTT.

CDR3 residues: CASRPPGQGNQPQHF. CDR3 in DNA: TGTGCCAGCAGACCTCCGGGACAGGGGAATCAGCCCCAGCATTTT. The chain employs TRBV28 and TRBJ1-5; the match to TRBD1 covers 10 bases. The CDR3 is 15 amino acids. Trimming cost V 6 bases and J 4 bases; bases outside gene matches: 6. The V gene's germline CDR1 is MDHEN and CDR2 SYDVKM. Full variable domain (remainder filled in from reference TRBV28 and TRBJ1-5): DVKVTQSSRYLVKRTGEKVFLECVQDMDHENMFWYRQDPGLGLRLIYFSYDVKMKEKGDIPEGYSVSREKKERFSLILESASTNQTSMYLCASRPPGQGNQPQHFGDGTRLSIL.

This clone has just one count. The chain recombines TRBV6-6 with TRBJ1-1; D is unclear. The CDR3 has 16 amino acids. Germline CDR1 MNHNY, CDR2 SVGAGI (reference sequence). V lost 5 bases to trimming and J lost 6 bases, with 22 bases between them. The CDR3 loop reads CASSPMGRKAVPEAFF. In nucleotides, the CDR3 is TGTGCCAGCAGTCCGATGGGTCGAAAGGCGGTACCTGAAGCTTTCTTT.

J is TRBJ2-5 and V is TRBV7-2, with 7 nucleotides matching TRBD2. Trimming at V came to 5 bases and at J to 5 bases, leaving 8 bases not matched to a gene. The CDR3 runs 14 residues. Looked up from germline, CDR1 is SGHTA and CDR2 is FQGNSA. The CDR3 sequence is CASSPGTTRETQYF. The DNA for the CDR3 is TGTGCCAGCAGCCCGGGGACTACTCGGGAGACCCAGTACTTC.

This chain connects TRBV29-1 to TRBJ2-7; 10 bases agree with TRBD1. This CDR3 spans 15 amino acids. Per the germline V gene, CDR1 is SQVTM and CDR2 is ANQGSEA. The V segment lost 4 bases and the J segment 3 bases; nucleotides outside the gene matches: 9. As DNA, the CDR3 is TGCAGCGTTGGCCTAGCAGACAGGGGGCACTACGAGCAGTACTTC. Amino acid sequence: CSVGLADRGHYEQYF.

The DNA of the CDR3 is TGTGCCAGCAGCAAACCACTAGCGGGGGCTTACAATGAGCAGTTCTTC. Protein: CASSKPLAGAYNEQFF. This rearrangement joins TRBV21-1 to TRBJ2-1; whether TRBD2, the table's D call, matches the DNA was not checked. TRBV21-1 is a pseudogene locus. This CDR3 is 16 amino acids long.

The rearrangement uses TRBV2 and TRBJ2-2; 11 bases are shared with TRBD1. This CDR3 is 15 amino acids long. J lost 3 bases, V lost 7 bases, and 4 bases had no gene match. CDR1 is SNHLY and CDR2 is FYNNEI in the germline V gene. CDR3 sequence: CASTRTGGDTGELFF. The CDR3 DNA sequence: TGTGCCAGCACAAGGACAGGGGGCGACACCGGGGAGCTGTTTTTT.